This note documents a single T cell receptor beta chain sequence. The antigen remains unidentified. CDR1 is SQVTM, CDR2 ANQGSEA, per germline. Trimming removed 3 bases at V and 5 bases at J, with 10 bases between. The length of the CDR3 is 12 residues. The data originate from a study of post-analysis software for immune sequencing data. General study results and limits: Included in a set of roughly five TRBV segments more frequent in patients than controls were TRBV5-6, TRBV5-1 and TRBV20-1.

Unique molecular identifiers were built into the TCR beta cDNA libraries. From the PCR reads, TCRdb called clonotypes with MiXCR, one entry per CDR3 protein. Of 820,000 or so distinct CDR3 sequences listed, under 70% are singletons. The J gene is TRBJ2-5, the V gene TRBV29-1, with no clear D. The TCR sequence derives from a girl aged 10-17 years with multiple sclerosis. The sequenced material came from blood. The CDR3 protein is CSVDRSGETQYF. CDR3 nucleotides: TGCAGCGTTGATAGGTCCGGGGAGACCCAGTACTTC.